The following is a TCR beta chain sequence with its context. The PCR ran on 60 Vbeta and 13 Jbeta primers. Produced via immunoSEQ multiplex PCR; TCRdb's table is partial and in-frame only. Of approximately 180,000 clones in the sample, roughly 86% were seen once. There are 15 residues in the CDR3. The ends lost 8 bases at V and 2 bases at J; junction bases unmatched: 7. Germline loops: CDR1 MNHEY, CDR2 SVGAGI. The data were taken from a study of cytomegalovirus exposure and HLA in healthy donors. The source is a woman aged 18-30 years in good health and CMV-seronegative. Sequencing was done on a sample of PBMCs. V and J are TRBV6-5 and TRBJ2-2; 8 bases line up with TRBD1. DNA of the CDR3: TGTGCCAGCGCCAAGACAGGGGCTAACACCGGGGAGCTGTTTTTT. Residues: CASAKTGANTGELFF.